This TCR beta chain emerged from a study of cytotoxic CD8 clonotypes in ibrutinib-treated CLL. About the study: Investigators collected response samples after a median about 11 months of treatment, range 6 to 36. An average of 255,043 productive templates and 94,082 productive rearrangements was obtained per sample.

The CDR3 has 11 residues. The germline gives CDR1 SQVTM, CDR2 ANQGSEA. V dropped 2 bases and J dropped 4 bases, with 6 bases sitting between them. Produced via immunoSEQ multiplex PCR; TCRdb's table is partial and in-frame only. The sample has about 140,000 clones, more than 85% seen once. The sequencing used PBMCs, collected after 12 months of ibrutinib treatment. The J gene is TRBJ2-7, the V gene TRBV29-1; tentatively, D is TRBD1 (5 bases). The receptor was derived from a human donor with chronic lymphocytic leukemia. The CDR3 is CSVERQYEQYF. The CDR3 DNA reads as TGCAGCGTTGAACGACAGTACGAGCAGTACTTC.